These 20 T cell receptor beta chains were all obtained from the same sample, sequenced in a study of cytomegalovirus exposure and HLA in healthy donors. Produced via immunoSEQ multiplex PCR; TCRdb's table is partial and in-frame only. The sample has some 140,000 clones, around four fifths seen once; the top ten hold 25% to 30%. The specimen sequenced was PBMCs. The receptors were gathered from a man younger than 40 in good health and CMV-seropositive.

The J gene is TRBJ2-7, the V gene TRBV7-3; 7 nucleotides match TRBD1. V dropped 4 bases and J dropped 0; count of bases not matched to a gene: 3. The CDR3 consists of 14 residues. Germline V lookup: CDR1 SGHTA, CDR2 FQGTGA. For the CDR3, the DNA is TGTGCCAGCAGCTGGACAGGAACCTCCTACGAGCAGTACTTC. This codes for CASSWTGTSYEQYF.

V usage is TRBV5-4 and J usage is TRBJ2-2, with 7 nucleotides matching TRBD2. Trimming at V came to 3 bases and at J to 6 bases, leaving 8 bases not matched to a gene. Germline CDR1 and CDR2: SGHNT and YYREEE (reference sequence). The CDR3 contains 15 residues. The CDR3 protein is CASSSGGGGAGELFF. The CDR3 DNA sequence: TGTGCCAGCAGCTCGGGAGGTGGGGGGGCCGGGGAGCTGTTTTTT.

The rearrangement joins TRBV20-1 to TRBJ2-5; D perhaps matches TRBD2 (5 bases). This CDR3 is 11 amino acids long. Germline assignment: CDR1 DFQATT and CDR2 SNEGSKA (reference sequence). Between the trimmed V and J ends, which lost 6 bases and 4 bases, there was a span of 9 bases. DNA of the CDR3: TGCAGTGCGAGGGTGGGAGAGACCCAGTACTTC. Translating it yields CSARVGETQYF.

This chain connects TRBV7-9 to TRBJ2-3, with D maybe TRBD1 (6 bases). Trimming took off 5 bases at V and 2 bases at J, with 11 bases between the two ends. There are 14 residues in the CDR3. From germline, CDR1 is SEHNR and CDR2 FQNEAQ (reference sequence). The CDR3 DNA follows: TGTGCCAGCAGCCCAGGACAGAACACAGATACGCAGTATTTT. Translating it yields CASSPGQNTDTQYF.

V and J are TRBV18 and TRBJ2-6; tentative D call: TRBD2 (5 bases). CDR1 and CDR2 from the germline V gene are KGHSH and LQKENI. CDR3 length: 15 amino acids. The ends were cut back, 3 bases at V and 4 bases at J, with 10 bases in the middle. CDR3 sequence: CASSPGESGANVLTF. CDR3 DNA sequence: TGTGCCAGCTCACCCGGGGAATCCGGGGCCAACGTCCTGACTTTC.

The chain joins TRBV7-2 to TRBJ2-2; TRBD2 agrees at 7 bases. Losses at the gene ends were 5 bases for V and 4 bases for J; bases not matched to a gene: 7. Germline CDR1 and CDR2: SGHTA and FQGNSA. CDR3 size: 15 residues. CDR3 region: CASSPTSAGTGELFF. CDR3 in DNA: TGTGCCAGCAGCCCAACTAGCGCGGGCACCGGGGAGCTGTTTTTT.

The chain couples TRBV15 to TRBJ1-5; 10 bases are shared with TRBD1. The CDR3 extends over 16 amino acids. Unmatched junction bases numbered 8, after V lost 3 bases and J lost 6 bases. CDR1 and CDR2 (germline): LNHNV, YYDKDF (reference sequence). The CDR3 loop is CATSRGDRGVGQPQHF. DNA for the CDR3: TGTGCCACCAGCAGGGGGGACAGGGGCGTTGGTCAGCCCCAGCATTTT.

The CDR3 is CSAPGTEAFF. The CDR3 nucleotides read TGCAGTGCCCCTGGGACAGAAGCTTTCTTT. V and J are TRBV20-1 and TRBJ1-1, with D possibly matching TRBD1 (6 bases). This CDR3 spans 10 amino acids. Trimming left V 6 bases short and J 8 bases short, with 10 bases between. Germline lookup yields CDR1 DFQATT and CDR2 SNEGSKA (reference sequence).

This rearrangement joins TRBV5-5 to TRBJ2-7, with D possibly being TRBD1 (6 bases). The CDR3 is 14 residues long. Trimming removed 2 bases from V and 5 bases from J, with 14 bases in between. Germline V gene data show CDR1 as SGHKS and CDR2 as YYEKEE (reference sequence). The CDR3 nucleotides read TGTGCCAGCAGCTTCAGGGGACCGGAGGACGAGCAGTACTTC. Residues: CASSFRGPEDEQYF.

The rearrangement joins TRBV5-4 to TRBJ1-2; no definite D call. This CDR3 contains 13 residues. Germline-derived CDR1 and CDR2 are SGHNT and YYREEE (reference sequence). V was trimmed by 4 bases and J by 7 bases, leaving 14 bases between them. The CDR3 loop is CASSAPGGLGYTF. CDR3 coding DNA: TGTGCCAGCAGCGCCCCCGGAGGGCTTGGCTACACCTTC. The full variable domain, completed using reference TRBV5-4 and TRBJ1-2, is ETGVTQSPTHLIKTRGQQVTLRCSSQSGHNTVSWYQQALGQGPQFIFQYYREEENGRGNFPPRFSGLQFPNYSSELNVNALELDDSALYLCASSAPGGLGYTFGSGTRLTVV.

The CDR3 coding sequence is TGCGCCAGCAGCCAAGATAAACAGTCCTACGAGCAGTACTTC. This codes for CASSQDKQSYEQYF. The chain is built from TRBV4-1 and TRBJ2-7, with D unclear. Between the trimmed V and J ends, which lost 0 bases and 1 base, there was a span of 7 bases. The CDR3 has 14 residues. Germline V gene sequence: CDR1 MGHRA, CDR2 YSYEKL.

CDR3 in DNA: TGTGCCTGGGGACAGGACACTGAAGCTTTCTTT. Its translation is CAWGQDTEAFF. The chain joins TRBV30 to TRBJ1-1, with 7 nucleotides matching TRBD1. CDR3 length equals 11 residues. CDR1 and CDR2 (germline): GTSNPN, SVGIG (reference sequence). The junction had 0 bases not matched to a gene; V was cut back by 5 bases and J by 3 bases.

The genes are TRBV30 and TRBJ1-2; D not certain. Germline V gene lookup returns CDR1 GTSNPN and CDR2 SVGIG (reference sequence). Trimming shortened V by 3 bases and J by 7 bases, and 21 bases separated the two germline ends. The CDR3 covers 15 residues. In nucleotides, the CDR3 is TGTGCCTGGAGATTACCCGTCCCTTTCGCGGGTGGCTACACCTTC. Amino acid sequence: CAWRLPVPFAGGYTF.

This clone was seen a single time. The chain couples TRBV2 to TRBJ2-1; tentative D call: TRBD2 (5 bases). Trimming took 6 bases from V and 0 from J, leaving 9 bases between them. Germline lookup yields CDR1 SNHLY and CDR2 FYNNEI. The CDR3 spans 14 residues. CDR3 bases: TGTGCCAGCAGGGCGGGTAGCTCCTACAATGAGCAGTTCTTC. Residues: CASRAGSSYNEQFF.

The chain combines TRBV7-9 with TRBJ2-1; 7 nucleotides align to TRBD2. J was trimmed by 7 bases and V by 7 bases; bases with no gene match: 10. The CDR3 has 14 residues. Germline V CDR1 and CDR2: SEHNR, FQNEAQ (reference sequence). CDR3 nucleotides: TGTGCCAGCATCCTGGGGGGGTTTAGGAATGAGCAGTTCTTC. Encoded protein: CASILGGFRNEQFF. Supplemented by reference TRBV7-9 and TRBJ2-1, the full variable domain reads DTGVSQNPRHKITKRGQNVTFRCDPISEHNRLYWYRQTLGQGPEFLTYFQNEAQLEKSRLLSDRFSAERPKGSFSTLEIQRTEQGDSAMYLCASILGGFRNEQFFGPGTRLTVL.

J is TRBJ2-1 and V is TRBV10-3; a possible D gene is TRBD1 (7 bases). The CDR3 is made up of 15 amino acids. From germline, CDR1 is ENHRY and CDR2 SYGVKD. V lost 0 bases to trimming and J lost 9 bases, with 15 bases between them. The CDR3 nucleotides are TGTGCCATCAGTGAGTCAGGAGGGGGCGGATTTGAGCAGTTCTTC. Residues: CAISESGGGGFEQFF.

This chain links TRBV28 with TRBJ2-7, with 7 bases matching TRBD1. Germline V gives CDR1 MDHEN, CDR2 SYDVKM. With V trimmed by 4 bases and J by 3 bases, 0 bases remained unmatched. CDR3 length: 12 amino acids. In nucleotides, the CDR3 is TGTGCCAGCAGTTCAGGGGGCTACGAGCAGTACTTC. This translates into CASSSGGYEQYF.

The rearrangement links TRBV7-8 to TRBJ2-2, with a possible D match to TRBD1 (6 bases). Germline values: CDR1 SGHVS, CDR2 FQNEAQ. V was pared by 6 bases and J by 1 base, with 18 bases between. The CDR3 is made up of 17 amino acids. The CDR3 loop reads CASSSNTGTLNTGELFF. CDR3 coding DNA: TGTGCCAGCAGTTCAAATACCGGGACATTGAACACCGGGGAGCTGTTTTTT.

The gene calls are TRBV5-4 and TRBJ2-1; D not certain. V was cut by 1 base and J by 7 bases, with 9 bases left in between. This CDR3 has 13 amino acids. Germline values: CDR1 SGHNT, CDR2 YYREEE (reference sequence). CDR3 residues: CASSLTSFNEQFF. CDR3 in DNA: TGTGCCAGCAGCTTGACCAGTTTTAATGAGCAGTTCTTC.

The CDR3 DNA reads as TGTGCCAGCAGCTTGGGGGCGGATAGCACAGATACGCAGTATTTT. Translating it yields CASSLGADSTDTQYF. The chain combines TRBV7-3 with TRBJ2-3, with a weak D call TRBD1 (6 bases). The CDR3 runs 15 residues. Germline V lookup: CDR1 SGHTA, CDR2 FQGTGA. Trimming pared 3 bases from V and 0 bases from J, leaving 10 bases between.